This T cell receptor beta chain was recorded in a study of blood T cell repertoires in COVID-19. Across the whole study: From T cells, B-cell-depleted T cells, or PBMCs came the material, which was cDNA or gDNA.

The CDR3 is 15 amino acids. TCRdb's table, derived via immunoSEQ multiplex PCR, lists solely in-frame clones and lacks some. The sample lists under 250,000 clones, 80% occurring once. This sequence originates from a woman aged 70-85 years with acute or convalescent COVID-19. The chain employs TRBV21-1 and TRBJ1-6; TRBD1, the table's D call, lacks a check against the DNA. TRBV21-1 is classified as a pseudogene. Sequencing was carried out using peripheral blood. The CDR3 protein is CASSPHKGKNSPLHF. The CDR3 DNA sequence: TGTGCCAGCAGCCCGCACAAGGGGAAGAATTCACCCCTCCACTTT.